These 25 T cell receptor beta chains came from one sample sequenced in a study of T cell responses to AZD1222 COVID-19 vaccine listed by TCRdb under 2021. Library preparation employed the immunoSEQ multiplex PCR assay. TCRdb obtained this table from immuneACCESS and retained in-frame rearrangements with V and J assigned. These tables miss some clones; where compared with another copy, unresolved V genes account for less than half of the shortfall, and the remainder is unexplained. The sample table records roughly 150,000 clones; about 92% of these occur just once. Approximately 6.3% of the sample lies in the top ten. The time point label, read with the paper, signifies: about 28 days (+/-7) after the second vaccine dose. The sample here was peripheral blood, taken 28 days after the second AZD1222 dose. The source of these receptors is an adult who received the AZD1222 COVID-19 vaccine.

This chain uses TRBV7-9 with TRBJ1-5; weak D call: TRBD1 (6 bases). The length of the CDR3 is 14 residues. The germline V gene has CDR1 SEHNR and CDR2 FQNEAQ (reference sequence). Deletions cut 1 base from V and 8 bases from J, with 12 bases between. CDR3 bases: TGTGCCAGCAGCTTAGAGGGGGGTAGAGAGCCCCAGCATTTT. Protein: CASSLEGGREPQHF.

The gene calls are TRBV7-9 and TRBJ1-6; 8 nucleotides agree with TRBD1. The CDR3 totals 15 residues. V was pared by 2 bases and J by 5 bases, with 2 bases of the junction left unmatched. Germline CDR1 is SEHNR and CDR2 is FQNEAQ (reference sequence). The CDR3 reads CASSLQGADNSPLHF. The CDR3 DNA reads as TGTGCCAGCAGCTTACAGGGGGCTGATAATTCACCCCTCCACTTT.

V gene TRBV6-4 combines with J gene TRBJ1-6; no clear D. V was clipped by 0 bases and J by 6 bases, with 6 bases between them. Germline assignment: CDR1 MRHNA and CDR2 SNTAGT. CDR3 length: 14 residues. The DNA for the CDR3 is TGTGCCAGCAGTGACTCAGGGATTAATTCACCCCTCCACTTT. Its protein product is CASSDSGINSPLHF.

V gene TRBV28 combines with J gene TRBJ1-2; the D gene is possibly TRBD1 (5 bases). V dropped 1 base and J dropped 3 bases, with 9 bases sitting between them. The CDR3 consists of 14 residues. Per germline, CDR1 MDHEN and CDR2 SYDVKM. CDR3 in DNA: TGTGCCAGCAGTTTATCCCAGGGATACTATGGCTACACCTTC. It codes for CASSLSQGYYGYTF.

This CDR3 reads CASSLPVAYHLSRYGYTF. CDR3 DNA: TGTGCCAGCAGCTTGCCGGTGGCATACCACCTGTCTCGATATGGCTACACCTTC. The chain recombines TRBV5-6 with TRBJ1-2, with D unclear. The V gene lost 1 base and the J gene lost 5 bases, with 24 bases spanning the gap. This CDR3 is built from 18 residues. The germline V gene encodes CDR1 SGHDT and CDR2 YYEEEE.

The J gene is TRBJ1-2, the V gene TRBV7-2, with no clear D. Germline lookup yields CDR1 SGHTA and CDR2 FQGNSA. V shed 1 base and J shed 4 bases, with 7 bases lying between them. This CDR3 has 13 residues. CDR3 residues: CASSLGTGYGYTF. The CDR3 bases are TGTGCCAGCAGCTTAGGGACGGGCTATGGCTACACCTTC.

The chain combines TRBV5-4 with TRBJ1-1; TRBD1 matches at 7 bases. J was trimmed by 11 bases and V by 0 bases; bases with no gene match: 7. The CDR3 has 13 amino acids. Germline CDR1 SGHNT, CDR2 YYREEE (reference sequence). This CDR3 reads CASSLDRGGFAFF. Here the CDR3 DNA reads TGTGCCAGCAGCTTGGACAGGGGTGGTTTCGCTTTCTTT.

CDR3 DNA: TGTGCCAGCAGTATGGACAGAAATCAGCCCCAGCATTTT. Amino acids: CASSMDRNQPQHF. The chain combines TRBV12-3 or TRBV12-4 with TRBJ1-5; tentatively, D is TRBD1 (6 bases). The CDR3 is made up of 13 amino acids. Trimming pared 5 bases from V and 4 bases from J, leaving 9 bases between.

J is TRBJ1-3 and V is TRBV3-1 (or the pseudogene TRBV3-2); 8 bases agree with TRBD1. V lost 1 base and J lost 0; bases outside the gene matches: 2. Germline V gene data show CDR1 as LGHDT and CDR2 as YNNKEL (reference sequence). The CDR3 is 16 residues long. CDR3 residues: CASSQGTGSSGNTIYF. CDR3 sequence (DNA): TGTGCCAGCAGCCAAGGGACAGGGAGCTCTGGAAACACCATATATTTT.

In the case of this clone: At one end, the junction sequence differs from germline, possibly due to a read error. CDR3 in amino acids: CAAGTGPLDEGF. The CDR3 DNA is TGTGCCGCGGGTACAGGGCCCCTAGATGAGGGATTC. The rearrangement links TRBV28 to TRBJ2-7, with D perhaps matching TRBD1 (6 bases). CDR1 is MDHEN, CDR2 SYDVKM, per germline. CDR3 size: 12 residues.

The J gene is TRBJ2-5, the V gene TRBV28, with D uncertain. The CDR3 runs to 13 residues. V lost 2 bases to trimming and J lost 5 bases, with 9 bases between them. In germline, CDR1 is MDHEN, CDR2 SYDVKM. In DNA, the CDR3 is TGTGCCAGCAGTTTACATTTTGGGGAGACCCAGTACTTC. Translation gives CASSLHFGETQYF.

This chain joins TRBV5-4 and TRBJ2-7; 9 nucleotides line up with TRBD1. CDR3 size: 15 residues. The junction had 12 bases not matched to a gene; V was cut back by 4 bases and J by 7 bases. Germline CDR1 SGHNT, CDR2 YYREEE (reference sequence). DNA of the CDR3: TGTGCCAGCAGCCTGGACAGGGGAGGACTTAGGGAGCAGTACTTC. It encodes CASSLDRGGLREQYF.

About this clone itself: At one boundary the junction diverges from the germline segment, which might be a read error. The V and J genes are TRBV12-3 or TRBV12-4 and TRBJ1-2, with unresolved D. The CDR3 is made up of 13 amino acids. CDR3 residues: CVSSFDPNYGYTF. In DNA form, the CDR3 reads TGTGTCAGCAGTTTCGACCCTAACTATGGCTACACCTTC.

The chain couples TRBV28 to TRBJ2-7; perhaps TRBD2 as D (5 bases). Deletions cut 1 base from V and 1 base from J, with 8 bases between. This CDR3 has 14 residues. Germline assignment: CDR1 MDHEN and CDR2 SYDVKM. In DNA form, the CDR3 reads TGTGCCAGCAGTTTATATCCGGGGTCCTACGAGCAGTACTTC. This encodes CASSLYPGSYEQYF.

The rearrangement joins TRBV11-3 to TRBJ2-1, with 7 bases aligning to TRBD1. The CDR3 loop spans 15 amino acids. V was pared by 5 bases and J by 6 bases, with 10 bases of the junction left unmatched. In germline, CDR1 is SGHNT, CDR2 YENEEA. This CDR3 is CASSHGDSRSNEQFF. In nucleotides, the CDR3 is TGTGCCAGCAGCCATGGGGACAGTCGGAGCAATGAGCAGTTCTTC.

The chain has TRBV11-1 and TRBJ2-3; 8 bases line up with TRBD1. Germline CDR1 is SGHAT and CDR2 is FQDESV (reference sequence). This CDR3 region has 15 residues. V was clipped by 6 bases and J by 3 bases; unmatched bases: 8. This CDR3 is CASRSDRDRTDTQYF. The CDR3 DNA reads as TGTGCCAGCAGATCGGACAGGGATAGAACAGATACGCAGTATTTT.

The rearrangement uses TRBV11-2 and TRBJ1-6; D unclear. V shed 2 bases and J shed 0 bases, with 14 bases lying between them. Germline V gives CDR1 SGHAT, CDR2 FQNNGV. The CDR3 sequence is 18 residues long. CDR3 nucleotide sequence: TGTGCCAGCAGCTTATATCGAGCAAGACTCTCCTATAATTCACCCCTCCACTTT. Its protein is CASSLYRARLSYNSPLHF.

V gene TRBV5-1 combines with J gene TRBJ2-1; 14 positions match TRBD2. CDR3 length: 18 amino acids. Unmatched junction bases numbered 13, after V lost 4 bases and J lost 7 bases. Germline CDR1 SGHRS, CDR2 YFSETQ. This chain's CDR3 is CASSMGLAGALGGNEQFF. CDR3 coding DNA: TGCGCCAGCAGCATGGGACTAGCGGGGGCCCTAGGGGGGAATGAGCAGTTCTTC.

V gene TRBV28 combines with J gene TRBJ1-5, with a tentative D call TRBD1 (5 bases). In germline, CDR1 is MDHEN, CDR2 SYDVKM. There are 13 residues in the CDR3. V lost 3 bases, J lost 5 bases, and 8 bases lay in between. CDR3: CASSFTGDQPQHF. CDR3 sequence (DNA): TGTGCCAGCAGTTTTACAGGAGATCAGCCCCAGCATTTT.

The chain recombines TRBV11-3 with TRBJ1-5; unclear D gene. The CDR3 loop spans 18 amino acids. Germline CDR1 is SGHNT and CDR2 is YENEEA. V lost 4 bases and J 0 bases, leaving 19 bases between the germline ends. CDR3 protein: CASSSSPYTIYSNQPQHF. The CDR3 DNA follows: TGTGCCAGCAGCTCAAGTCCCTACACAATTTATAGCAATCAGCCCCAGCATTTT.

This clone was observed a single time. This rearrangement joins TRBV18 to TRBJ2-7; no definite D call. This CDR3 has 14 residues. Germline CDR1 and CDR2: KGHSH and LQKENI. V was trimmed by 1 base and J by 0 bases, leaving 7 bases between them. CDR3 residues: CASSPRGVSYEQYF. The CDR3 bases are TGTGCCAGCTCACCACGTGGAGTCTCCTACGAGCAGTACTTC.

This sequence joins TRBV5-4 and TRBJ2-7; 7 bases are shared with TRBD1. V shed 4 bases, J shed 3 bases, and the junction held 10 bases outside the gene matches. Germline loops: CDR1 SGHNT, CDR2 YYREEE (reference sequence). The CDR3 totals 15 residues. CDR3 residues: CASSKQGLTSYEQYF. CDR3 DNA sequence: TGTGCCAGCAGCAAACAGGGGCTTACGAGCTACGAGCAGTACTTC.

The chain uses TRBV2 and TRBJ1-2, with D possibly matching TRBD1 (6 bases). Looked up from germline, CDR1 is SNHLY and CDR2 is FYNNEI. The V and J ends lost 6 bases and 2 bases respectively, with 16 bases between them. The CDR3 is 15 residues long. The CDR3 DNA follows: TGTGCCAGCAGGGCCCGGGACACGATCAACTATGGCTACACCTTC. Translating it yields CASRARDTINYGYTF.

This chain uses TRBV28 with TRBJ1-5; a weak D match, TRBD1 (5 bases). Germline CDR1 and CDR2: MDHEN and SYDVKM. Trimming pared 3 bases from V and 6 bases from J, leaving 12 bases between. CDR3 length: 14 residues. The CDR3 bases are TGTGCCAGCAGTTTGGGGGGGAACGGTCAGCCCCAGCATTTT. Translation gives CASSLGGNGQPQHF.

The chain employs TRBV18 and TRBJ1-2; D gene unclear. Trimming removed 3 bases at V and 3 bases at J, with 14 bases between. Germline CDR1 is KGHSH and CDR2 is LQKENI. This CDR3 has 15 residues. CDR3: CASSPAGRADYGYTF. CDR3 sequence (DNA): TGTGCCAGCTCACCGGCCGGACGGGCCGACTATGGCTACACCTTC.